This T cell receptor beta chain was profiled in a study of molecular identifiers for immune sequencing clone quantification. On this clonotype itself: Its antigen is not identified.

Notes on the study in general: Investigators reportedly could detect spiked Jurkat TCR RNA from one cell among about a million naive cells. Over 98% of effector molecules, but under 1% in naive cells, were held by clones with more than 20 RNA copies.

The length of the CDR3 is 13 residues. Sorting was used to obtain naive CD8 T cells (CD8+CD4-CCR7+CD45RA+). One entry per CDR3 protein results from TCRdb running MiXCR on the PCR reads. The data contain around 86,000 distinct CDR3 sequences, under 20% of them singletons. What was sequenced was naive CD8+ T cells from blood, with Jurkat cell RNA spiked in. Noted subset: FACS-sorted CD8+CD4-CCR7+CD45RA+ naive T cells. The chain uses TRBV21-1 and TRBJ2-5. TRBV21-1 is a known pseudogene. The TCR originated in a human donor in good health. Some libraries in this study had Jurkat cell RNA spiked in. The CDR3 coding sequence is TGTGCCAGCAGCAAAGTCTGCTGGGGGACCCAGTACTTC. Protein sequence: CASSKVCWGTQYF.